The entry that follows covers one TCR beta chain sequence. The target of this receptor is not known. No qualities accompany the bases; no much larger clone lies one base away. Using the deep immunoSEQ assay, TCR CDR3 regions were amplified from genomic DNA by multiplex PCR. Genomic DNA extracted from each cell subset was distributed evenly over all wells of several immunoSEQ 96-well plates, and each plate served as one replicate. For sorted subsets, around 0.2 ug of genomic DNA, equivalent to around 31,000 T cell genomes, went into each replicate PCR. The purified libraries were quantified using a Qubit 3.0 fluorometer, sized with a Bioanalyzer 2100, and then quantified again using the KAPA Library Quantification kit. A separate single-read 150-cycle Illumina NextSeq 550 flow cell was used to sequence each immunoSEQ 96-well plate. From the authors' description of their analysis: Because the immunoSEQ output held only junctional sequences and lacked quality scores, the filtering could not match the filtering applied to full-length reads. Sequences were annotated with PyIR, a Python wrapper for IgBLAST v1.9, and V/J genes and CDR3 were assigned using IMGT germline references. Reads with weak V/J assignments (E-value above 1e-6), missing CDR3, stop codons, out-of-frame junctions, or ambiguous translated residues were removed. V3J clonotypes were defined as sequences sharing an identical inferred V gene, J gene, and CDR3 amino acid sequence. Percentage overlap between repertoires was computed as shared unique clonotypes divided by the size of the smaller repertoire. Three approaches were used to assess repertoire richness: RTK rarefaction, the Chao1 estimator, and Recon v2.1 estimates of unobserved clonotypes. OLGA was used to compute generation probabilities for all TCRbeta clonotypes that the gDNA method yielded from a handful of donors. Entries here come from immuneACCESS through TCRdb and include only in-frame sequences with V and J called. Some clones fail to appear in such tables; in the studies checked, an unresolved V gene covers under half of the shortfall, and the cause of the remainder is unknown. V and J calls and clone size are those listed in that table; D and trimming were worked out from the DNA. The sample table lists about 610,000 clones, 95% to 97% of them with a count of one. The ten largest clones take up about 0.12% of the sample.

This record comes from a study of shared clonotypes between healthy human individuals (dated by TCRdb to about 2020). Regarding the study in general: A couple of women and a few men aged 18 to 49 years were included in the cohort. Blood TCR repertoires of roughly five healthy adults were deeply sequenced to estimate repertoire size and the extent of clonotype sharing between individuals. Leukapheresis yielded between about 0.9 and 9.5 billion PBMCs per donor. To increase sequencing depth and limit assay-specific biases, different laboratories used diverse techniques to prepare libraries and sequence TCR repertoires. For each donor, CD4 naive and CD4 memory were each run on three plates, CD8 naive on two plates, and CD8 memory on one plate.

CD8 naive samples were obtained by positive selection for CCR7 among CD45RO-negative cells, yielding a CD45RA+CCR7+ population from which TemRA cells were excluded. Donors were healthy HIV-negative adults with no recently reported acute infections or vaccinations. Every donor was a Caucasian adult residing in Nashville, Tennessee, USA. Blood was obtained by leukapheresis, after which PBMCs were separated by Ficoll-Histopaque density gradient centrifugation and cryopreserved in liquid nitrogen vapor phase. Analytical flow cytometry was used to check the purity and quantity of every magnetically sorted T cell population. Genomic DNA was isolated from each sorted fraction and quantified by UV absorbance on a Nanodrop 2000c. Counted from cysteine to phenylalanine, this CDR3 has 11 amino acids. Only the CDR3 region is kept as DNA, spanning 33 bases read in frame from base 1. A distance of 9 bases separates the germline ends of V and J, which lose 3 bases and 9 bases respectively. The germline V gene supplies CDR1 WSHSY and CDR2 SAAADI.

Study-level results and caveats: Rarefaction of sorted-subset datasets indicated incomplete sequencing despite the large sequencing depth. The small number of donors limited the genetic and exposure-history diversity represented. Sampling was restricted to blood, and TCR repertoires in tissues likely differ from the TCR repertoires found in blood. Higher generation probabilities were observed for clonotypes shared by all four sorted-subset donors than for non-shared clonotypes. Naive subsets generally had larger estimated clonotype richness than memory subsets did. Based on pairwise subsampling, the degree of clonotype sharing among donors was expected to be affected by sequencing depth. Across several donors, about 5.2% of naive CD4, approximately 3.6% of naive CD8, about 2.3% of memory CD4, and 0.4% of memory CD8 clonotypes were shared.

Specimen: naive CD8+ T cells sorted from blood. Read against the paper, the sample's cell subset or site label means: CD45RA+CCR7+. Rearrangement joined TRBV10-2 to TRBJ2-7; the D gene lacks a confident call. The clonotype was recovered from a woman aged 25-40 years in good health. The nucleotide sequence reads as follows: TGCGCCAGCAGTGATAAAGTGGGGCAGTACTTC. The resulting protein is CASSDKVGQYF.